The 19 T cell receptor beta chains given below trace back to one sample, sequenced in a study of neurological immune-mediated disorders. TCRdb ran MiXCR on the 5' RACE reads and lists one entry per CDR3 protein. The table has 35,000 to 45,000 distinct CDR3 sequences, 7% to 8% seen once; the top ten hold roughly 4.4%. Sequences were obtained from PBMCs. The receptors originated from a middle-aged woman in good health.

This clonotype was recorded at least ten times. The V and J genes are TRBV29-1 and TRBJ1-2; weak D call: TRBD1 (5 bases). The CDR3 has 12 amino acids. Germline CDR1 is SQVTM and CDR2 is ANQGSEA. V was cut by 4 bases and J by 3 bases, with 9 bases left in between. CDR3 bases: TGCAGCGTTGGAGGGACTTACTATGGCTACACCTTC. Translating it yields CSVGGTYYGYTF. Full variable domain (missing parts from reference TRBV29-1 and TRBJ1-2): SAVISQKPSRDICQRGTSLTIQCQVDSQVTMMFWYRQQPGQSLTLIATANQGSEATYESGFVIDKFPISRPNLTFSTLTVSNMSPEDSSIYLCSVGGTYYGYTFGSGTRLTVV.

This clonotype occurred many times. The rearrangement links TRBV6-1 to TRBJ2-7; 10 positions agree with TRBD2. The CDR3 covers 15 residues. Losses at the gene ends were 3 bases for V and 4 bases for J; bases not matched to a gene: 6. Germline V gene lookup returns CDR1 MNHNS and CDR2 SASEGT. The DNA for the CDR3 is TGTGCCAGCAGTGACCCTAGCGGGAGAGGATACGAGCAGTACTTC. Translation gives CASSDPSGRGYEQYF.

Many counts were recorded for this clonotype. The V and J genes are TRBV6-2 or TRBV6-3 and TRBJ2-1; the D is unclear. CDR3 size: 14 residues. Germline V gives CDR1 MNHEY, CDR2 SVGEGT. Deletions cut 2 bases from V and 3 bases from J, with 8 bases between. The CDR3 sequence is CASSYPASYNEQFF. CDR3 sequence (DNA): TGTGCCAGCAGTTACCCGGCTAGCTACAATGAGCAGTTCTTC.

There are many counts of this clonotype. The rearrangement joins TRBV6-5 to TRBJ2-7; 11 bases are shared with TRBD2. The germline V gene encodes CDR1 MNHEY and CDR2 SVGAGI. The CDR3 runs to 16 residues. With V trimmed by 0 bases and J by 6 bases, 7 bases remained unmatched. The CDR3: CASSYSLTSGKSEQYF. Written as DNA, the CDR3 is TGTGCCAGCAGTTACTCCTTGACTAGCGGGAAGAGCGAGCAGTACTTC.

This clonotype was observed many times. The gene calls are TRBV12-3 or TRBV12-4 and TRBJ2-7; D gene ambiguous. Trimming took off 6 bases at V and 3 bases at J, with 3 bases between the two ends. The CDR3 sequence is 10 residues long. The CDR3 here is CASSRYEQYF. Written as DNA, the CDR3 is TGTGCCAGCAGCCGCTACGAGCAGTACTTC.

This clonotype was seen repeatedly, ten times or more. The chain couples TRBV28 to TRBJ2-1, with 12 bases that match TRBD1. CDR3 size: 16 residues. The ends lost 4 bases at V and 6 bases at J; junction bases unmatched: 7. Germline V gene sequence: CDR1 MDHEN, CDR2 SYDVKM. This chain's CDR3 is CASSSTGQGARNEQFF. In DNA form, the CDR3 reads TGTGCCAGCAGTTCGACGGGACAGGGGGCGCGCAATGAGCAGTTCTTC.

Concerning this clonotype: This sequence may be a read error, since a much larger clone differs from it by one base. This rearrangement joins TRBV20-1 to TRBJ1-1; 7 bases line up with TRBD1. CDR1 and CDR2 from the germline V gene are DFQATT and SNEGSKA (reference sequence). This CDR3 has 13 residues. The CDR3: CSAEGAGRTESFF. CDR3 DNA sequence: TGCAGTGCTGAGGGGGCAGGGCGGACTGAATCTTTCTTT.

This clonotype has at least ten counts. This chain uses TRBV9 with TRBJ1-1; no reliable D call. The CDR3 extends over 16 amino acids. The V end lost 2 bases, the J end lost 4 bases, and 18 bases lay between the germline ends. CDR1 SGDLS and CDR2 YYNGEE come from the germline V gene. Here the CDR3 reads CASSVTSDTAVTEAFF. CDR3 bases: TGTGCCAGCAGCGTGACTTCCGACACAGCGGTCACTGAAGCTTTCTTT.

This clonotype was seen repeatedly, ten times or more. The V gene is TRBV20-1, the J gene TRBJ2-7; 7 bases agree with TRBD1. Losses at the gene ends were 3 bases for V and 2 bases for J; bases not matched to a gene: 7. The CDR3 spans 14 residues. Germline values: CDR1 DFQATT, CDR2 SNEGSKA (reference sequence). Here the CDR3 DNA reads TGCAGTGCTAGGGACCGGGACAGACCCTACGAGCAGTACTTC. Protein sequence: CSARDRDRPYEQYF.

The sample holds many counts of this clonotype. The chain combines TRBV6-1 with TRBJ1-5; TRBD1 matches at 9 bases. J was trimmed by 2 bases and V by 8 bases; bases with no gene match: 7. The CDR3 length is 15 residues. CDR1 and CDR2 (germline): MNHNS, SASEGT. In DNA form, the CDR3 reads TGTGCCAGCCTCCACAGGGGGCTTGGCAATCAGCCCCAGCATTTT. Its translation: CASLHRGLGNQPQHF.

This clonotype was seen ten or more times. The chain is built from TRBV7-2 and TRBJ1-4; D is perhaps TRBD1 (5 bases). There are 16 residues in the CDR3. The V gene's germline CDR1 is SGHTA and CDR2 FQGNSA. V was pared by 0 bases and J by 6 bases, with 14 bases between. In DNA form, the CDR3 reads TGTGCCAGCAGCTTAGCCCAGGGACTTTTGGATGAAAAACTGTTTTTT. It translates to CASSLAQGLLDEKLFF.

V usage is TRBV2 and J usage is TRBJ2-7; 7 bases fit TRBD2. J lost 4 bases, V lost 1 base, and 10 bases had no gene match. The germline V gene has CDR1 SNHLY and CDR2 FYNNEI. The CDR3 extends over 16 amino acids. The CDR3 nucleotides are TGTGCCAGCAGTGAAGGCGGCGTGGTGGGGGGGTACGAGCAGTACGTC. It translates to CASSEGGVVGGYEQYV.

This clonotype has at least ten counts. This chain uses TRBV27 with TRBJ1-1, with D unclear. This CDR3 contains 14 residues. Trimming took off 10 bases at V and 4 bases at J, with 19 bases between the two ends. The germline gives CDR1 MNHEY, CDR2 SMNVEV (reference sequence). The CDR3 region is CATARAGGITEAFF. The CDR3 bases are TGTGCCACCGCGAGGGCAGGAGGAATCACTGAAGCTTTCTTT.

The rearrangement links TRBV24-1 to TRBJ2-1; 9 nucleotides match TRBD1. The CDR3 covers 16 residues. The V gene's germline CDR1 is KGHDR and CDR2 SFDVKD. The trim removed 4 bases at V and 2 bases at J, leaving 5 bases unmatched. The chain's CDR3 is CATSDLWTGAYNEQFF. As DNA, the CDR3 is TGTGCCACCAGTGACCTCTGGACAGGGGCCTACAATGAGCAGTTCTTC.

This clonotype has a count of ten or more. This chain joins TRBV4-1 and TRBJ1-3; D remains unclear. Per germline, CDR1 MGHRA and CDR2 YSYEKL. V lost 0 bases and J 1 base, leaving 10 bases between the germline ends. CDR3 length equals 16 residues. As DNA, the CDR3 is TGCGCCAGCAGCCAAGATCCACCTGGGTCTGGAAACACCATATATTTT. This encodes CASSQDPPGSGNTIYF.

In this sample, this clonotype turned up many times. CDR3 protein: CASSWTSGRKNIQYF. In nucleotides, the CDR3 is TGTGCCAGCAGTTGGACTAGCGGGCGGAAAAACATTCAGTACTTC. This chain joins TRBV12-3 or TRBV12-4 and TRBJ2-4; 11 bases are a match to TRBD2. There are 15 residues in the CDR3. V lost 4 bases, J lost 4 bases, and 3 bases stayed unmatched.

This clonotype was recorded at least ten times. This CDR3 is CATILGAGNEQFF. CDR3 DNA: TGTGCCACCATCCTGGGGGCGGGCAATGAGCAGTTCTTC. This chain joins TRBV12-3 or TRBV12-4 and TRBJ2-1, with TRBD1 as a possible D gene (6 bases). V was clipped by 10 bases and J by 6 bases, with 16 bases between them. The CDR3 totals 13 residues.

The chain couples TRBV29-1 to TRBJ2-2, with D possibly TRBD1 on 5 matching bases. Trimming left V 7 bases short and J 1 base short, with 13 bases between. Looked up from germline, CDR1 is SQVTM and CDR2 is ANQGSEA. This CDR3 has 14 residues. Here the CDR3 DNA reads TGCAGCGCAAATCATAGGGGGAACACCGGGGAGCTGTTTTTT. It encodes CSANHRGNTGELFF.

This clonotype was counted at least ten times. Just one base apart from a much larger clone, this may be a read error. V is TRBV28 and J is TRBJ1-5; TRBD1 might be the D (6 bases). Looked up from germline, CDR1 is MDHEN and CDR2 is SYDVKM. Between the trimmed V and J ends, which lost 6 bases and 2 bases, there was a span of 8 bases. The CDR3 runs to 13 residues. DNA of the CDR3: TGTGCCAGCAGCCGGACAGGCAATCAGCCCCAGCATTTT. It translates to CASSRTGNQPQHF.